Shown below are 6 T cell receptor beta chains from a single sample sequenced in a study of T cell responses to AZD1222 COVID-19 vaccine. The data were produced by immunoSEQ multiplex PCR, yet TCRdb's version contains in-frame clones alone and is incomplete. The table includes more than 80,000 clones, approximately 85% detected once. The starting material was peripheral blood, obtained 28 days after the second AZD1222 dose. These receptors all stem from an adult who received the AZD1222 COVID-19 vaccine.

This clone has a single count. The V call is TRBV18, the J call TRBJ1-1; D ambiguous. The CDR3 covers 12 residues. The V end lost 6 bases, the J end lost 2 bases, and 7 bases lay between the germline ends. Germline CDR1 KGHSH, CDR2 LQKENI. CDR3 loop: CASSGFNTEAFF. The CDR3 region has the DNA TGTGCCAGCTCGGGCTTTAACACTGAAGCTTTCTTT.

The chain uses TRBV30 and TRBJ2-3, with 7 bases that match TRBD2. The germline CDR1 and CDR2 sequences are GTSNPN and SVGIG (reference sequence). V lost 5 bases and J lost 2; bases outside the gene matches: 7. CDR3 length: 14 amino acids. CDR3 sequence: CAWGRDYNTDTQYF. The CDR3 DNA sequence: TGTGCCTGGGGGCGGGACTACAACACAGATACGCAGTATTTT.

J is TRBJ1-5 and V is TRBV9; D perhaps matches TRBD1 (5 bases). V lost 5 bases and J lost 4, with 13 bases in between. CDR1 and CDR2 from the germline V gene are SGDLS and YYNGEE. The CDR3 sequence is 14 residues long. The CDR3 protein is CASSISTDNQPQHF. CDR3 nucleotide sequence: TGTGCCAGCAGTATCTCGACAGATAATCAGCCCCAGCATTTT.

The chain has TRBV20-1 and TRBJ1-2; D remains unclear. V was shortened by 5 bases and J by 12 bases, with 10 bases between the two germline ends. CDR1 and CDR2 (germline): DFQATT, SNEGSKA (reference sequence). CDR3 length: 9 residues. CDR3 DNA: TGCAGTGCTGCCCCCACGCACACCTTC. It encodes CSAAPTHTF.

J is TRBJ2-3 and V is TRBV30; D ambiguous. The CDR3 covers 12 residues. Trimming shortened V by 1 base and J by 4 bases, and 6 bases separated the two germline ends. The germline gives CDR1 GTSNPN, CDR2 SVGIG (reference sequence). CDR3 bases: TGTGCCTGGAGTGACCTCGCAGATACGCAGTATTTT. Amino acids: CAWSDLADTQYF.

The chain has TRBV10-1 and TRBJ2-3; D call uncertain. Germline loops: CDR1 WNHNN, CDR2 SYGVQD (reference sequence). CDR3 length: 13 amino acids. With 0 bases removed from V and 4 bases from J, the gap between germline ends came to 5 bases. The CDR3 DNA follows: TGCGCCAGCAGTGAGTCCCTAGCAGATACGCAGTATTTT. Amino acids: CASSESLADTQYF.